The subject of this entry is one T cell receptor beta chain. The data are from a study of shared T cell receptors in the human thymus. The V and J ends lost 2 bases and 0 bases respectively, with 11 bases between them. The CDR3 consists of 15 residues. In germline, CDR1 is ENHRY, CDR2 SYGVKD. Method: immunoSEQ multiplex PCR; TCRdb's copy keeps in-frame clones and lacks some. This sample has under 850,000 clones, with more than 75% found just once. This sample was also put to use in a study of human thymus T cells. From that second work: Those donating were healthy Finnish infants in corrective surgery for congenital heart defects. Thymic resections from corrective heart surgery supplied the tissue. Among thymic and blood repertoires, usage of V and J genes appeared biased. Related research reported highly overlapping thymic repertoires among unrelated individuals.

The clonotype comes from a boy younger than two with a congenital heart defect. The rearrangement joins TRBV10-3 to TRBJ2-7, with D tentatively TRBD2 (6 bases). Material for sequencing was thymocytes. The CDR3 sequence is CAISEEIAVSYEQYF. The CDR3, as DNA: TGTGCCATCAGTGAGGAAATAGCGGTCTCCTACGAGCAGTACTTC.